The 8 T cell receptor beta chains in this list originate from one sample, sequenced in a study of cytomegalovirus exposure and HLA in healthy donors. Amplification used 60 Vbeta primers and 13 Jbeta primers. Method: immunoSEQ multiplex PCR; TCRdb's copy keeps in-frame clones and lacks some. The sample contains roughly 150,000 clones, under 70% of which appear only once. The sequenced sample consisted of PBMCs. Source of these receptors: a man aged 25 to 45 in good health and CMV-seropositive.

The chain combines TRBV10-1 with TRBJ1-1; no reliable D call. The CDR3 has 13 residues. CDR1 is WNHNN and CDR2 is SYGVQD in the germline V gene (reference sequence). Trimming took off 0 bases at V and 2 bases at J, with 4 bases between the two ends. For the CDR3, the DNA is TGCGCCAGCAGTGAGTCCGGTAACACTGAAGCTTTCTTT. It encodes CASSESGNTEAFF.

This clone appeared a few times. The chain's CDR3 is CASSQGTIQRADTQYF. The CDR3 DNA reads as TGCGCCAGCAGCCAAGGGACTATCCAAAGGGCAGATACGCAGTATTTT. This chain links TRBV4-1 with TRBJ2-3; D perhaps matches TRBD2 (6 bases). V lost 1 base to trimming and J lost 4 bases, with 15 bases between them. The CDR3 consists of 16 residues. CDR1 and CDR2 from the germline V gene are MGHRA and YSYEKL.

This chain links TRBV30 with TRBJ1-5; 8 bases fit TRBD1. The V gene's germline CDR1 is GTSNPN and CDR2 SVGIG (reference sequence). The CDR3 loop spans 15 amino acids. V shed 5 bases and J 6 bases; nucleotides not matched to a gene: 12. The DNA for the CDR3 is TGTGCCTGGGATAAAATGGACAGGGAGGGTCAGCCCCAGCATTTT. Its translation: CAWDKMDREGQPQHF.

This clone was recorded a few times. CDR3: CASRLTSGTTGELFF. As DNA, the CDR3 is TGTGCCAGCAGATTGACTAGCGGGACCACCGGGGAGCTGTTTTTT. The chain uses TRBV6-5 and TRBJ2-2; the match to TRBD2 covers 11 bases. After removal of 6 bases from V and 4 bases from J, the junction contained 4 bases not matched to a gene. The CDR3 contains 15 residues. CDR1 MNHEY and CDR2 SVGAGI come from the germline V gene.

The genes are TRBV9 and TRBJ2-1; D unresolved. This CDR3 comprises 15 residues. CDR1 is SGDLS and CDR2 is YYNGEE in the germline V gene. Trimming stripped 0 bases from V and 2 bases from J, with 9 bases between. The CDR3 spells CASSVAGVTYNEQFF. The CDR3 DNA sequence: TGTGCCAGCAGCGTAGCGGGTGTAACCTACAATGAGCAGTTCTTC.

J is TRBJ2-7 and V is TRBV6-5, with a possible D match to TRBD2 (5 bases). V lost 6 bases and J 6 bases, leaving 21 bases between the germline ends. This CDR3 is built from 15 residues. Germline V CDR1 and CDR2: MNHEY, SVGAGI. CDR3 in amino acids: CASRLTGLGIGEQYF. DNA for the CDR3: TGTGCCAGCAGACTAACTGGCCTCGGGATCGGCGAGCAGTACTTC.

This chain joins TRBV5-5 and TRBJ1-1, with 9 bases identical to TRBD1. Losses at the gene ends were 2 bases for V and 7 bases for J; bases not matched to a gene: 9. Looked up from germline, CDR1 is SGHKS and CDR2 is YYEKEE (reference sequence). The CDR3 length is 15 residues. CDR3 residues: CASSFTGQGLVEAFF. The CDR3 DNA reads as TGTGCCAGCAGCTTCACGGGACAGGGACTCGTTGAAGCTTTCTTT.

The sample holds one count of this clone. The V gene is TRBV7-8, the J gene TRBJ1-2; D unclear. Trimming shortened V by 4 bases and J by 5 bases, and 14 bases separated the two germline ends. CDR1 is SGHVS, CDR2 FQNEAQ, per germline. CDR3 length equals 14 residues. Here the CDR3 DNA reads TGTGCCAGCAGCTCCCAATATACGACTTATGGCTACACCTTC. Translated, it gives CASSSQYTTYGYTF.